Following are 20 T cell receptor beta chains from one sample sequenced in a study of blood T cell repertoires in COVID-19. Using immunoSEQ multiplex PCR, the repertoire was profiled, and TCRdb retains in-frame clones only, with some absent. The sample lists about 420,000 clones; roughly 89% were seen once. The sequencing input was peripheral blood. The source of these receptors is a man aged 18 to 30 with COVID-19, enrolled during active disease.

V and J are TRBV11-2 and TRBJ2-5; 8 bases fit TRBD2. Germline lookup yields CDR1 SGHAT and CDR2 FQNNGV. The CDR3 is made up of 16 amino acids. The V gene end was trimmed by 5 bases and the J gene end by 5 bases; junction bases not matched to a gene: 13. CDR3 in DNA: TGTGCCAGCAGCGCCCCGGCGTCTAGCGGGCGGGAGACCCAGTACTTC. Protein: CASSAPASSGRETQYF.

This clone has a handful of counts. The chain is built from TRBV13 and TRBJ2-2; 12 positions agree with TRBD2. CDR1 and CDR2 (germline): PRHDT, FYEKMQ (reference sequence). The CDR3 extends over 18 amino acids. Trimming cost V 1 base and J 7 bases; bases outside gene matches: 10. The CDR3 sequence is CASSLDPRLAGDLGELFF. The CDR3 bases are TGTGCCAGCAGCTTAGATCCTCGACTAGCGGGAGACCTCGGGGAGCTGTTTTTT.

The chain employs TRBV19 and TRBJ2-1, with 11 bases identical to TRBD2. With 4 bases clipped from V and 7 bases from J, the junction kept 9 bases outside the gene matches. The V gene's germline CDR1 is LNHDA and CDR2 SQIVND (reference sequence). The CDR3 sequence is 16 residues long. CDR3 sequence: CASSTLGLAGYNEQFF. In DNA, the CDR3 is TGTGCCAGTAGTACATTAGGACTAGCGGGCTATAATGAGCAGTTCTTC. Filled out from reference TRBV19 and TRBJ2-1, the complete variable domain reads DGGITQSPKYLFRKEGQNVTLSCEQNLNHDAMYWYRQDPGQGLRLIYYSQIVNDFQKGDIAEGYSVSREKKESFPLTVTSAQKNPTAFYLCASSTLGLAGYNEQFFGPGTRLTVL.

J is TRBJ1-3 and V is TRBV11-2; D uncertain. CDR1 and CDR2 (germline): SGHAT, FQNNGV. The CDR3 length is 14 residues. The V end lost 1 base, the J end lost 3 bases, and 7 bases lay between the germline ends. As DNA, the CDR3 is TGTGCCAGCAGCTTAGCCCCAGATGGAAACACCATATATTTT. It encodes CASSLAPDGNTIYF.

The V call is TRBV28, the J call TRBJ1-1, with TRBD1 matching over 9 bases. Trimming removed 4 bases from V and 3 bases from J; junction bases left unmatched: 6. The CDR3 loop spans 15 amino acids. Per germline, CDR1 MDHEN and CDR2 SYDVKM. The CDR3 coding sequence is TGTGCCAGCAGTTCTACAGGGGGCAAGGACACTGAAGCTTTCTTT. This sequence encodes CASSSTGGKDTEAFF.

The CDR3 DNA reads TGTGCCAGTAACCGGGACAGGGGGCAAGAGACCCAGTACTTC. Protein product: CASNRDRGQETQYF. The chain is built from TRBV19 and TRBJ2-5; TRBD1 agrees at 11 bases. CDR3 size: 14 residues. J gave up 2 bases and V 7 bases, and 3 bases lay outside the gene matches. The germline V gene encodes CDR1 LNHDA and CDR2 SQIVND (reference sequence).

V is TRBV6-7 and J is TRBJ2-7, with 8 bases that match TRBD2. TRBV6-7 is an open reading frame, and its role is uncertain. V trimming: 0 bases; J trimming: 3 bases; junction bases outside the gene matches: 4. This CDR3 spans 15 amino acids. The CDR3 DNA sequence: TGTGCCAGCAGTTACTCGAGCGGGGGCAGCTACGAGCAGTACTTC. Protein sequence: CASSYSSGGSYEQYF.

This chain joins TRBV7-3 and TRBJ2-1; TRBD2 matches at 14 bases. Germline V gene data show CDR1 as SGHTA and CDR2 as FQGTGA. The trim removed 5 bases at V and 0 bases at J, leaving 12 bases unmatched. This CDR3 is built from 20 residues. The CDR3 coding sequence is TGTGCCAGCAGCCCGGGCGGGGGACTAGCGGGAGCGCGCTCCTACAATGAGCAGTTCTTC. Encoded protein: CASSPGGGLAGARSYNEQFF.

This rearrangement joins TRBV9 to TRBJ2-1; the match to TRBD2 covers 8 bases. The germline CDR1 and CDR2 sequences are SGDLS and YYNGEE. The CDR3 has 19 amino acids. Losses at the gene ends were 0 bases for V and 5 bases for J; bases not matched to a gene: 16. The CDR3 nucleotides are TGTGCCAGCAGCGTAGCCGCCGATGTCGCGGGGGGTAGGGACAATGAGCAGTTCTTC. Translation: CASSVAADVAGGRDNEQFF. Together with reference TRBV9 and TRBJ2-1, the CDR3 gives the full variable domain: DSGVTQTPKHLITATGQRVTLRCSPRSGDLSVYWYQQSLDQGLQFLIQYYNGEERAKGNILERFSAQQFPDLHSELNLSSLELGDSALYFCASSVAADVAGGRDNEQFFGPGTRLTVL.

V and J are TRBV5-1 and TRBJ2-1; a possible D gene is TRBD1 (6 bases). Germline CDR1 SGHRS, CDR2 YFSETQ. CDR3 size: 16 residues. Trimming took off 4 bases at V and 8 bases at J, with 22 bases between the two ends. For the CDR3, the DNA is TGCGCCAGCAGCCTCTGGGGCAGGGGTGGGTCGGATGAGCAGTTCTTC. It translates to CASSLWGRGGSDEQFF.

This sequence joins TRBV10-3 and TRBJ1-3; 7 bases fit TRBD1. The CDR3 is 14 amino acids. The V and J ends lost 0 bases and 6 bases, in that order; junction bases with no gene match: 2. Germline V gives CDR1 ENHRY, CDR2 SYGVKD. CDR3 loop: CAISESTGQNTIYF. DNA of the CDR3: TGTGCCATCAGTGAGTCGACAGGGCAAAACACCATATATTTT.

The chain is built from TRBV5-6 and TRBJ1-1; TRBD1 is a possible D gene (5 bases). The CDR3 contains 15 residues. The germline V and J ends were trimmed by 0 bases and 5 bases, with 14 bases remaining between them. CDR1 is SGHDT and CDR2 is YYEEEE in the germline V gene. CDR3 bases: TGTGCCAGCAGCTTGGTGCGGGGCGCGGGAACTGAAGCTTTCTTT. The encoded protein is CASSLVRGAGTEAFF.

About this clone: Other DNA sequences in this specimen translate into the identical CDR3. The V call is TRBV2, the J call TRBJ2-1; 11 bases are shared with TRBD2. Trimming cost V 5 bases and J 1 base; bases outside gene matches: 4. This CDR3 is built from 16 residues. Germline CDR1 is SNHLY and CDR2 is FYNNEI. The CDR3 sequence: CASSLSGGASYNEQFF. Written as DNA, the CDR3 is TGTGCCAGCAGTCTTAGCGGGGGGGCTTCCTACAATGAGCAGTTCTTC.

The chain combines TRBV14 with TRBJ1-1; D unresolved. The V and J ends lost 2 bases and 5 bases respectively, with 9 bases between them. The V gene's germline CDR1 is SGHDN and CDR2 FVKESK. The CDR3 totals 13 residues. This CDR3 reads CASSQIGWTEAFF. The CDR3 nucleotides read TGTGCCAGCAGCCAAATCGGGTGGACTGAAGCTTTCTTT.

This clone has only one observation. CDR3 in DNA: TGTGCCAGCAGCTCCTCCGGGACTAGAAGCACCGGGGAGCTGTTTTTT. This translates into CASSSSGTRSTGELFF. This chain uses TRBV7-9 with TRBJ2-2; the match to TRBD2 covers 8 bases. Trimming at V came to 4 bases and at J to 4 bases, leaving 8 bases not matched to a gene. CDR3 length: 16 amino acids. Germline CDR1 SEHNR, CDR2 FQNEAQ (reference sequence).

The CDR3 loop is CASSSRTDTRKETQYF. Here the CDR3 DNA reads TGTGCCAGCAGTTCACGGACAGACACTAGAAAAGAGACCCAGTACTTC. The chain couples TRBV6-5 to TRBJ2-5; possibly TRBD1 for D (6 bases). The CDR3 is made up of 16 amino acids. The V and J ends lost 4 bases and 3 bases respectively, with 18 bases between them. Looked up from germline, CDR1 is MNHEY and CDR2 is SVGAGI.

This chain joins TRBV2 and TRBJ2-3, with D unclear. The CDR3 covers 13 residues. Germline V gives CDR1 SNHLY, CDR2 FYNNEI. V was shortened by 4 bases and J by 5 bases, with 10 bases between the two germline ends. The CDR3 region has the DNA TGTGCCAGCAGTGTCTACCCCCAAGATACGCAGTATTTT. Its translation: CASSVYPQDTQYF.

This clone was found once. The chain carries TRBV20-1 and TRBJ1-6, with 7 bases identical to TRBD1. V trimming: 3 bases; J trimming: 11 bases; junction bases outside the gene matches: 10. Germline-derived CDR1 and CDR2 are DFQATT and SNEGSKA (reference sequence). CDR3 length: 14 amino acids. The CDR3 region is CSASGGQGETPLHF. The CDR3 bases are TGCAGTGCTAGTGGTGGGCAGGGGGAAACACCCCTCCACTTT.

This chain's CDR3 is CASKPGFGYTF. CDR3 in DNA: TGTGCCAGCAAGCCGGGGTTCGGCTACACCTTC. The V gene is TRBV6-5, the J gene TRBJ1-2; D gene uncertain. CDR3 length: 11 amino acids. Germline V gene lookup returns CDR1 MNHEY and CDR2 SVGAGI. Trimming removed 7 bases from V and 8 bases from J, with 11 bases in between.

The chain has TRBV7-2 and TRBJ1-2, with 7 bases fitting TRBD1. This CDR3 has 13 residues. After removal of 4 bases from V and 4 bases from J, the junction contained 3 bases not matched to a gene. CDR1 is SGHTA and CDR2 is FQGNSA in the germline V gene. CDR3 in amino acids: CASSSRDSYGYTF. The DNA of the CDR3 is TGTGCCAGCAGCTCCCGGGACAGCTATGGCTACACCTTC.